Following are 23 T cell receptor beta chains from one sample sequenced in a study of T-cell memory formation after mild COVID-19. One entry per CDR3 protein, called by TCRdb with MiXCR from the 5' RACE reads. The sample holds a few hundred thousand distinct CDR3 sequences, 19% seen once. Sample: PBMCs or a T cell subset sorted from them (not recorded which). The receptors shown here come from a man aged 18 to 30 who had mild COVID-19 (a few samples of this study predate the infection). Cell type and time point are not known.

Only a few counts were recorded for this clonotype. The V and J genes are TRBV4-1 and TRBJ1-3, with D possibly matching TRBD1 (6 bases). The CDR3 is made up of 16 amino acids. V was cut by 4 bases and J by 3 bases, with 16 bases left in between. The germline CDR1 and CDR2 sequences are MGHRA and YSYEKL. The CDR3 DNA reads TGCGCCAGCAGCCTTGTGCCCGGGACATTTGGAAACACCATATATTTT. Translated: CASSLVPGTFGNTIYF.

The J gene is TRBJ2-3, the V gene TRBV5-4; no definite D call. The CDR3 is made up of 13 amino acids. Trimming shortened V by 4 bases and J by 5 bases, and 11 bases separated the two germline ends. The germline V gene has CDR1 SGHNT and CDR2 YYREEE (reference sequence). The DNA of the CDR3 is TGTGCCAGCAGCGGCAGTACGAGAGATACGCAGTATTTT. Translated, it gives CASSGSTRDTQYF.

This clonotype occurred a few times. This chain connects TRBV2 to TRBJ2-7, with TRBD2 identical over 12 bases. Germline values: CDR1 SNHLY, CDR2 FYNNEI. V shed 6 bases, J shed 9 bases, and the junction held 6 bases outside the gene matches. This CDR3 is 13 amino acids long. In DNA form, the CDR3 reads TGTGCCAGCAGACTAGCGGGGGGTCAGGGGCAGTACGTC. It is translated as CASRLAGGQGQYV.

The chain combines TRBV27 with TRBJ1-2, with D possibly being TRBD1 (5 bases). V was trimmed by 4 bases and J by 2 bases, leaving 14 bases between them. The CDR3 is made up of 15 amino acids. The germline gives CDR1 MNHEY, CDR2 SMNVEV (reference sequence). CDR3 region: CASSSPLRGNYGYTF. The CDR3 nucleotides read TGTGCCAGCAGTTCCCCTCTCCGGGGGAACTATGGCTACACCTTC.

The rearrangement uses TRBV20-1 and TRBJ2-5, with TRBD1 matching over 7 bases. Trimming at V came to 2 bases and at J to 1 base, leaving 7 bases not matched to a gene. This CDR3 spans 15 amino acids. Germline CDR1 reads DFQATT; CDR2 reads SNEGSKA (reference sequence). CDR3: CSARTPGGPQETQYF. The CDR3 DNA sequence: TGCAGTGCTAGAACCCCAGGGGGTCCCCAAGAGACCCAGTACTTC.

The rearrangement joins TRBV10-2 to TRBJ1-2; 7 bases map to TRBD1. Germline-derived CDR1 and CDR2 are WSHSY and SAAADI. Trimming took 2 bases from V and 5 from J; bases not matched to a gene: 8. CDR3 length: 15 residues. The CDR3 bases are TGCGCCAGCAGTGAGAGTGGGGGACAGAGATATGGCTACACCTTC. Its translation: CASSESGGQRYGYTF.

This rearrangement joins TRBV12-3 or TRBV12-4 to TRBJ2-1, with 8 bases fitting TRBD1. This CDR3 comprises 14 residues. The V gene end was trimmed by 4 bases and the J gene end by 2 bases; junction bases not matched to a gene: 1. The CDR3 DNA sequence: TGTGCCAGCAGTTCGGACAGGGCCTACAATGAGCAGTTCTTC. Its translation: CASSSDRAYNEQFF.

The CDR3 is CSAERGGGPDTQYF. CDR3 in DNA: TGCAGTGCGGAGCGGGGGGGCGGTCCAGATACGCAGTATTTT. This chain uses TRBV20-1 with TRBJ2-3; 10 bases line up with TRBD2. This CDR3 is built from 14 residues. V lost 6 bases to trimming and J lost 4 bases; unmatched junction nucleotides: 7. Per the germline V gene, CDR1 is DFQATT and CDR2 is SNEGSKA (reference sequence).

V is TRBV30 and J is TRBJ2-3, with 7 bases fitting TRBD2. V trimming: 0 bases; J trimming: 3 bases; junction bases outside the gene matches: 3. Germline V gene sequence: CDR1 GTSNPN, CDR2 SVGIG (reference sequence). This CDR3 is built from 14 residues. The CDR3 sequence: CAWSVQRGTDTQYF. In nucleotides, the CDR3 is TGTGCCTGGAGTGTTCAGCGGGGTACAGATACGCAGTATTTT.

At least ten counts were recorded for this clonotype. V gene TRBV28 combines with J gene TRBJ1-1, with TRBD1 as a possible D gene (6 bases). The V gene lost 7 bases and the J gene lost 4 bases, with 19 bases spanning the gap. The CDR3 has 15 amino acids. Germline CDR1 MDHEN, CDR2 SYDVKM. The CDR3 DNA reads TGTGCCAGCAACCTGAATACAGGGAGGGGCACTGAAGCTTTCTTT. Its translation is CASNLNTGRGTEAFF.

The CDR3 protein is CASSHGMGGEKLFF. For the CDR3, the DNA is TGTGCCAGCAGCCACGGCATGGGGGGCGAAAAACTGTTTTTT. The chain joins TRBV7-9 to TRBJ1-4, with D perhaps TRBD1 (6 bases). V dropped 5 bases and J dropped 8 bases, with 15 bases sitting between them. CDR1 and CDR2 (germline): SEHNR, FQNEAQ (reference sequence). This CDR3 is 14 amino acids long.

The rearrangement uses TRBV10-3 and TRBJ1-2, with 9 positions matching TRBD1. Germline-derived CDR1 and CDR2 are ENHRY and SYGVKD. J gave up 0 bases and V 6 bases, and 17 bases lay outside the gene matches. The CDR3 extends over 19 amino acids. The CDR3 sequence: CAISLRRTGALNPNYGYTF. DNA for the CDR3: TGTGCCATCAGCCTAAGACGGACAGGGGCCCTCAACCCTAACTATGGCTACACCTTC.

This clonotype was observed a few times. The chain combines TRBV6-6 with TRBJ2-3; 9 bases align to TRBD2. This CDR3 spans 16 amino acids. Germline CDR1 is MNHNY and CDR2 is SVGAGI (reference sequence). Trimming cost V 0 bases and J 1 base; bases outside gene matches: 2. This CDR3 is CASSYSVAGGTDTQYF. The CDR3 bases are TGTGCCAGCAGTTACTCGGTAGCGGGGGGCACAGATACGCAGTATTTT.

The chain uses TRBV15 and TRBJ1-6; D remains unclear. The CDR3 spans 15 residues. The germline V and J ends were trimmed by 1 base and 10 bases, with 14 bases remaining between them. The germline V gene has CDR1 LNHNV and CDR2 YYDKDF (reference sequence). The CDR3 is CATSRVRGMGSPLHF. The CDR3 DNA reads TGTGCCACCAGCAGAGTACGGGGAATGGGCTCACCCCTCCACTTT.

Only a few counts were recorded for this clonotype. This chain joins TRBV6-2 or TRBV6-3 and TRBJ1-2; possible D gene TRBD1, 6 bases. CDR3 size: 13 residues. The V and J ends lost 6 bases and 7 bases respectively, with 15 bases between them. CDR1 and CDR2 (germline): MNHEY, SVGEGT. The CDR3 DNA follows: TGTGCCAGCAGAAAACCACAGGGTACTGGCTACACCTTC. It translates to CASRKPQGTGYTF.

The chain joins TRBV9 to TRBJ2-2; D may be TRBD2 (6 bases). The CDR3 loop spans 15 amino acids. Between the trimmed V and J ends, which lost 3 bases and 6 bases, there was a span of 15 bases. CDR1 is SGDLS and CDR2 is YYNGEE in the germline V gene. The CDR3 DNA sequence: TGTGCCAGCAGCGCAGGACACCGGGACTCCGGGGAGCTGTTTTTT. This sequence encodes CASSAGHRDSGELFF.

In this sample, this clonotype turned up many times. This chain connects TRBV27 to TRBJ2-7; tentatively, D is TRBD1 or TRBD2 (5 bases each). CDR1 MNHEY and CDR2 SMNVEV come from the germline V gene (reference sequence). V shed 5 bases and J shed 3 bases, with 14 bases lying between them. This CDR3 has 14 residues. CDR3 loop: CASSPSRTSYEQYF. The DNA for the CDR3 is TGTGCCAGCAGTCCTAGCCGGACAAGCTACGAGCAGTACTTC.

The CDR3 DNA reads TGTGCCAGCAGGCGAGGGACCGATCCCTACAATGAGCAGTTCTTC. The encoded protein is CASRRGTDPYNEQFF. V gene TRBV12-3 or TRBV12-4 combines with J gene TRBJ2-1, with D possibly being TRBD1 or TRBD2 (5 bases each). CDR3 length: 15 amino acids. The V end was cut by 6 bases, the J end by 2 bases, with 14 bases between.

The gene calls are TRBV7-2 and TRBJ1-6; D not resolved. This CDR3 is built from 15 residues. The germline gives CDR1 SGHTA, CDR2 FQGNSA. V dropped 0 bases and J dropped 7 bases, with 10 bases sitting between them. CDR3 nucleotides: TGTGCCAGCAGCTTAGCGAATGTCAGGAATTCACCCCTCCACTTT. This encodes CASSLANVRNSPLHF.

This clonotype has more than one count but fewer than ten. The V call is TRBV20-1, the J call TRBJ2-2; a weak D match, TRBD1 (5 bases). The CDR3 covers 14 residues. Trimming shortened V by 0 bases and J by 3 bases, and 8 bases separated the two germline ends. Germline-derived CDR1 and CDR2 are DFQATT and SNEGSKA (reference sequence). CDR3 sequence (DNA): TGCAGTGCTAGAGATAAAGGGGACACCGGGGAGCTGTTTTTT. Amino acid sequence: CSARDKGDTGELFF.

This clonotype was detected ten times or more. The V gene is TRBV7-9, the J gene TRBJ2-1; TRBD1 might be the D (6 bases). The CDR3 runs to 12 residues. V dropped 5 bases and J dropped 7 bases, with 9 bases sitting between them. The V gene's germline CDR1 is SEHNR and CDR2 FQNEAQ (reference sequence). The CDR3 loop reads CASSPDSNEQFF. As DNA, the CDR3 is TGTGCCAGCAGCCCGGACAGTAATGAGCAGTTCTTC.

The rearrangement joins TRBV20-1 to TRBJ2-3; possibly TRBD1 or TRBD2 for D (6 bases each). The germline V gene encodes CDR1 DFQATT and CDR2 SNEGSKA (reference sequence). CDR3 length equals 14 residues. V lost 3 bases and J lost 2, with 12 bases in between. The CDR3 loop reads CSASRGLSTDTQYF. The DNA of the CDR3 is TGCAGTGCTAGTCGGGGGCTGTCCACAGATACGCAGTATTTT.

The chain is built from TRBV5-1 and TRBJ2-5, with 12 bases fitting TRBD2. Germline V gene lookup returns CDR1 SGHRS and CDR2 YFSETQ. This CDR3 spans 16 amino acids. Trimming took 5 bases from V and 3 from J; bases not matched to a gene: 8. The CDR3 DNA reads TGCGCCAGCAGAAGGACTAGCGGGGCGATGGAAGAGACCCAGTACTTC. Translating it yields CASRRTSGAMEETQYF.